The T cell receptor beta chain under discussion was sequenced for a study of cytomegalovirus exposure and HLA in healthy donors. Study-level points and caveats: Versus the approximately 700-donor mean, an Asian-associated ancestry cluster reportedly showed fewer N-insertions in a later analysis. Exclusion applied to some V segments, including TRBV6-2 and TRBV6-3, as they were indistinguishable.

Comment on this clone: Its target is not known.

60 Vbeta and 13 Jbeta primers were used in PCR. Profiled with immunoSEQ multiplex PCR; TCRdb holds only in-frame clones, not every one. The profile shows 200,000 or so clones, about 83% of them singletons. Germline loops: CDR1 SEHNR, CDR2 FQNEAQ (reference sequence). The CDR3 spans 16 residues. V lost 4 bases and J lost 3; bases outside the gene matches: 7. Sequencing used PBMCs. The sequence came from a woman aged 30 to 39 in good health and CMV-seropositive. The chain employs TRBV7-9 and TRBJ2-5; TRBD2 aligns across 11 bases. For the CDR3, the DNA is TGTGCCAGCAGCTCCATAGCGGGAGGGATGGAAGAGACCCAGTACTTC. It translates to CASSSIAGGMEETQYF.